This is a list of T cell receptor beta chains from one sample in a study of CD8 T cells in ankylosing spondylitis. TCRdb passed the 5' RACE reads through MiXCR, listing each CDR3 protein once. The data show approximately 140,000 distinct CDR3 sequences, with 17% seen just once and 30% to 35% held by the top ten. The sample taken for sequencing was blood, either unsorted or a sorted T cell fraction (not recorded which). The receptor source for this set is a male donor with ankylosing spondylitis. Both conserved end residues are part of each CDR3. D genes are given only for firm matches. Part of the rows lack a size; the others show once, few, many or a class for expanded clones.

d_call	cdr3_length	j_call	clone_size	v_call	cdr3_nt	cdr3_aa
.	16	TRBJ2-4	many	TRBV5-1	TGCGCCAGCAGCATCAGCTTAGCTAAGGGAGAAAACATTCAGTACTTC	CASSISLAKGENIQYF
.	13	TRBJ2-7	few	TRBV28	TGTGCAGTAAGCCTCAAGTCCTCCTACGAGCAGTACTTC	CAVSLKSSYEQYF
.	13	TRBJ2-1	few	TRBV9	TGTGCCAGCAGCCCCCTTCGGGGGCATGAGCAGTTCTTC	CASSPLRGHEQFF
.	11	TRBJ2-1	few	TRBV20-1	TGCAGTGCTAGAACGGGACTTCTGCCGTTCTTC	CSARTGLLPFF
.	13	TRBJ2-1	.	TRBV12-3/TRBV12-4	TGTGCCAGCGAGCCAGGGAGGGGGGATGAGCAGTTCTTC	CASEPGRGDEQFF
TRBD1	18	TRBJ2-1	.	TRBV11-2	TGTGCCAGCAGCTTAGATCTGGGAAGGGGGCGATCCTACAATGAGCAGTTCTTC	CASSLDLGRGRSYNEQFF
TRBD1	16	TRBJ2-1	.	TRBV12-5	TGTGCTAGTGGTTTGGTGACAGGGGTCACCTACAATGAGCAGTTCTTC	CASGLVTGVTYNEQFF
.	15	TRBJ2-3	.	TRBV19	TGTGCCAGTAGTATTGCGGGTTCTAGCACAGATACGCAGTATTTT	CASSIAGSSTDTQYF
.	15	TRBJ1-1	.	TRBV20-1	TGCAGTGCTAGAGATCGATCCCGCATGAACACTGAAGCTTTCTTT	CSARDRSRMNTEAFF
TRBD2	17	TRBJ2-2	.	TRBV10-3	TGTGCCATCAGTGAGGGGGGACTAGCGGAGATCACCGGGGAGCTGTTTTTT	CAISEGGLAEITGELFF
.	14	TRBJ2-1	.	TRBV27	TGTGCCAGCAGTTCCCCGACGACACACAATGAGCAGTTCTTC	CASSSPTTHNEQFF
.	13	TRBJ1-1	.	TRBV7-9	TGTGCCAGCAGCACCGGAGGGCCCACTGAAGCTTTCTTT	CASSTGGPTEAFF
TRBD2	16	TRBJ2-1	.	TRBV29-1	TGCAGCGTTGAGTTTTCCCGGGAGGGTATCGACAATGAGCAGTTCTTC	CSVEFSREGIDNEQFF
.	16	TRBJ2-7	few	TRBV7-9	TGTGCCAGCAGCCCACCATCGGGGGAAGGGACCTACGAGCAGTACTTC	CASSPPSGEGTYEQYF
TRBD2	15	TRBJ2-1	few	TRBV2	TGTGCCAGCAGTGACATAGCGGGCGGGTACAATGAGCAGTTCTTC	CASSDIAGGYNEQFF
TRBD2	16	TRBJ2-3	few	TRBV4-2	TGTGCCAGCAGCCAGGAACTAGCGGGAGGCACAGATACGCAGTATTTT	CASSQELAGGTDTQYF
TRBD1	16	TRBJ2-1	few	TRBV7-9	TGTGCCAGCAGTCGCGCACACCGGGACAGCTACAATGAGCAGTTCTTC	CASSRAHRDSYNEQFF
.	13	TRBJ1-3	many	TRBV12-3/TRBV12-4	TGTGCCAGCAGCAGGGATGCCGGAAACACCATATATTTT	CASSRDAGNTIYF
.	14	TRBJ2-2	few	TRBV5-1	TGCGCCAGCACGTTGGGACCCAACACCGGGGAGCTGTTTTTT	CASTLGPNTGELFF
TRBD1	16	TRBJ2-3	many	TRBV4-1	TGCGCCAGCAGCCAATTGGACAGGGGGCTTGTAGATACGCAGTATTTT	CASSQLDRGLVDTQYF
.	15	TRBJ2-3	few	TRBV15	TGTGCCACCAGCAGAAAAGCGGGCAACACAGATACGCAGTATTTT	CATSRKAGNTDTQYF
TRBD1	15	TRBJ1-5	.	TRBV28	TGTGCCAGCAGGGGGACAGGACTTAGCAATCAGCCCCAGCATTTT	CASRGTGLSNQPQHF
.	15	TRBJ1-1	.	TRBV7-9	TGTGCCAGCAGCTTAGCGCAGGGTACCGGCACTGAAGCTTTCTTT	CASSLAQGTGTEAFF
TRBD1	15	TRBJ2-7	.	TRBV19	TGTGCCAGTAGTACCCGGACAGGGTTTGCCTACGAGCAGTACTTC	CASSTRTGFAYEQYF
.	14	TRBJ1-1	.	TRBV29-1	TGCAGCGTTGTGCTCTGGGGCGCGGACACTGAAGCTTTCTTT	CSVVLWGADTEAFF
.	11	TRBJ2-5	few	TRBV28	TGTGCCAGCAGTCCTGACGTAACCCAGTACTTC	CASSPDVTQYF
.	12	TRBJ2-3	few	TRBV29-1	TGCAGCGTTGACCAACGGGGGGATACGCAGTATTTT	CSVDQRGDTQYF
TRBD2	17	TRBJ2-1	.	TRBV27	TGTGCCAGCAGTATCGGGACTAGCGGGTTGGAGGTCAATGAGCAGTTCTTC	CASSIGTSGLEVNEQFF
.	14	TRBJ2-7	.	TRBV7-2	TGTGCCAGCAGCTTAGGACTGGCACTCTACGAGCAGTACTTC	CASSLGLALYEQYF
.	15	TRBJ1-4	.	TRBV14	.	CASSSPDRSAKNCFF
.	15	TRBJ2-2	.	TRBV6-2/TRBV6-3	TGTGCCAGCAGTTACTCGGGAGTTTACACCGGGGAGCTGTTTTTT	CASSYSGVYTGELFF
.	12	TRBJ2-1	.	TRBV4-1	TGCGCCAGCAGCCAAGGGACCAATGAGCAGTTCTTC	CASSQGTNEQFF
.	12	TRBJ2-7	few	TRBV6-6	TGTGCCAGCAGTCCGGAAAACTACGAGCAGTACTTC	CASSPENYEQYF
.	16	TRBJ1-3	few	TRBV27	TGTGCCAGCAGTTTGAGCCCCCCAGATCTTGGAAACACCATATATTTT	CASSLSPPDLGNTIYF
.	14	TRBJ2-3	many	TRBV9	TGTGCCAGCAGCGTAGCCCCTAGCTCAGATACGCAGTATTTT	CASSVAPSSDTQYF
.	12	TRBJ2-5	few	TRBV27	TGTGCCAGCAGTGGGACGGGGGAGACCCAGTACTTC	CASSGTGETQYF
TRBD2	14	TRBJ2-1	few	TRBV20-1	TGCAGTGCCGTGGGACTAGCTCTCTACAATGAGCAGTTCTTC	CSAVGLALYNEQFF